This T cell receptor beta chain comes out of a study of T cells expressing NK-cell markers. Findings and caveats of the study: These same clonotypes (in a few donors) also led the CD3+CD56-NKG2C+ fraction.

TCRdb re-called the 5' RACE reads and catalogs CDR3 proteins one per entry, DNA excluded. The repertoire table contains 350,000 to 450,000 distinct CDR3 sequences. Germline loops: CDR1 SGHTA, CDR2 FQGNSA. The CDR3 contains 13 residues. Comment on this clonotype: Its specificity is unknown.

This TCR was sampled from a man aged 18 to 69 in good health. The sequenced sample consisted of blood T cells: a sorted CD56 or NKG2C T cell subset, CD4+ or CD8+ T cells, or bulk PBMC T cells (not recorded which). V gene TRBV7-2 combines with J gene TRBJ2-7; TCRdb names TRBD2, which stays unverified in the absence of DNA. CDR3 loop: CASAQSPDYEQYF.